The source of this T cell receptor (beta chain) is a study of T cells in Graves' hyperthyroidism and ophthalmopathy. Concerning this clonotype: Its matching antigen is unknown.

The CDR3 covers 16 residues. Germline V lookup: CDR1 LGHNT, CDR2 FRNRAP. V lost 0 bases to trimming and J lost 6 bases, with 17 bases between them. Broader study findings: Model output signaled ophthalmopathy a median 6.5 months ahead of onset.

Amplification targeted TCR beta CDR3 regions from RNA transcripts. With the HTBI primer set, the TCR CDR3 went through a first round of RT-PCR. Via MiXCR, TCRdb re-called the multiplex PCR reads, giving one row per CDR3 protein. The table has just under 750,000 distinct CDR3 sequences, approximately 40% seen once. The sequencing input was blood. The source is a woman in her forties with Graves' hyperthyroidism. This chain uses TRBV12-5 with TRBJ1-1, with D perhaps TRBD1 (5 bases). CDR3 protein: CASGLVLGRGLSEAFF. The CDR3 nucleotides read TGTGCTAGTGGTTTGGTACTAGGACGGGGACTCTCTGAAGCTTTCTTT.